This T cell receptor beta chain was observed in a study of cytomegalovirus exposure and HLA in healthy donors. Background on the study: There were about 85 million unique TCRs (from HLA-typed donors) in an early data release.

The V and J ends lost 5 bases and 0 bases respectively, with 11 bases between them. Germline lookup yields CDR1 SEHNR and CDR2 FQNEAQ (reference sequence). The CDR3 runs to 14 residues. The primer mix had 60 Vbeta and 13 Jbeta primers. Some clones are missing from TCRdb's copy, which holds only in-frame ones; the method was immunoSEQ multiplex PCR. The sample lists more than 150,000 clones, 70% to 90% occurring once. This clone was detected a few times. Antigen unknown. The study, taken as a whole, reports: Exclusion as indistinguishable affected some V segments, including TRBV6-2 and TRBV6-3. Cytomegalovirus-associated status was assigned to more than 150 TCR beta chains.

The sample taken for sequencing was PBMCs. The origin of this receptor is a man aged 18 to 35 in good health and CMV-seropositive. V is TRBV7-9 and J is TRBJ2-7; possibly TRBD1 for D (6 bases). The CDR3: CASSVGQSSYEQYF. DNA of the CDR3: TGTGCCAGCAGCGTAGGACAGAGCTCCTACGAGCAGTACTTC. Variable domain in full (rest from reference TRBV7-9 and TRBJ2-7): DTGVSQNPRHKITKRGQNVTFRCDPISEHNRLYWYRQTLGQGPEFLTYFQNEAQLEKSRLLSDRFSAERPKGSFSTLEIQRTEQGDSAMYLCASSVGQSSYEQYFGPGTRLTVT.